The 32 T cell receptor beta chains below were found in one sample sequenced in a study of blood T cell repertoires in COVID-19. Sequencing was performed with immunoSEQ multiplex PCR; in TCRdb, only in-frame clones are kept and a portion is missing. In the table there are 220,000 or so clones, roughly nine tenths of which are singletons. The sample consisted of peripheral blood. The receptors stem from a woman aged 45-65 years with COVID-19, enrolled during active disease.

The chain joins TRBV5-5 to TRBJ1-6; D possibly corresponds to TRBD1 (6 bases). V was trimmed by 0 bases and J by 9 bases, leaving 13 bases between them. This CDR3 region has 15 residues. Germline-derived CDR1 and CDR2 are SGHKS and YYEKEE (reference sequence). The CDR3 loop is CASSLEGAQGSPLHF. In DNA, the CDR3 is TGTGCCAGCAGCTTGGAAGGAGCACAGGGTTCACCCCTCCACTTT.

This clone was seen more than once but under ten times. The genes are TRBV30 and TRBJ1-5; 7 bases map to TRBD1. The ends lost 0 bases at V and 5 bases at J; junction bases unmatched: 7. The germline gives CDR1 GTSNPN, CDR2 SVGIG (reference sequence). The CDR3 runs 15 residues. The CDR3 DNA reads TGTGCCTGGAGTGTAAGGGGGCAGGGCGATCAGCCCCAGCATTTT. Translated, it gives CAWSVRGQGDQPQHF. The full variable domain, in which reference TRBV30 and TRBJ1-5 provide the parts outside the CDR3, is SQTIHQWPATLVQPVGSPLSLECTVEGTSNPNLYWYRQAAGRGLQLLFYSVGIGQISSEVPQNLSASRPQDRQFILSSKKLLLSDSGFYLCAWSVRGQGDQPQHFGDGTRLSIL.

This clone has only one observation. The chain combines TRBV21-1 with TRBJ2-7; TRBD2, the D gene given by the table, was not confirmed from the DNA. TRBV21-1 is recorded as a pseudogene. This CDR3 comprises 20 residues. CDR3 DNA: TGTGCCAGCAGCAAACGGGGACCCCCCGTAACCCTAGCGGGGCTCTACGAGCAGTACTTC. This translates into CASSKRGPPVTLAGLYEQYF.

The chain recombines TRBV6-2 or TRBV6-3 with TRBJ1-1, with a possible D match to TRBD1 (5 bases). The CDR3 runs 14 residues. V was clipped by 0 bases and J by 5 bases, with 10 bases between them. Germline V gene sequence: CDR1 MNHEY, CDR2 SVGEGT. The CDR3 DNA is TGTGCCAGCAGTTACTCGACAGTATTTACTGAAGCTTTCTTT. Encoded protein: CASSYSTVFTEAFF.

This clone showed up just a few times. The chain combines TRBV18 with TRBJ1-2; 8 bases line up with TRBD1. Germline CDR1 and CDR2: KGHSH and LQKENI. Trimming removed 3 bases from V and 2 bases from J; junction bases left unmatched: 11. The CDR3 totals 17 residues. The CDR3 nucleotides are TGTGCCAGCTCACCGCAAACCGGACAGGGTGTGAACTATGGCTACACCTTC. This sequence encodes CASSPQTGQGVNYGYTF.

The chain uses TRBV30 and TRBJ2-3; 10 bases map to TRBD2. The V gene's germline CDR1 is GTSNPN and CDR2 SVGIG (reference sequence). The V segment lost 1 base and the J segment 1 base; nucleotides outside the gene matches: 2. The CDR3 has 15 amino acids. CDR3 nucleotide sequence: TGTGCCTGGAGTGAAAGCGGGGGGGGCACAGATACGCAGTATTTT. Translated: CAWSESGGGTDTQYF.

DNA for the CDR3: TGTGCCAGCAGCCCTTCGTACGGGGCAGGGGACAAATATGGCTACACCTTC. Translation: CASSPSYGAGDKYGYTF. The chain couples TRBV27 to TRBJ1-2; tentative D call: TRBD1 (6 bases). V shed 6 bases and J shed 5 bases, with 25 bases lying between them. CDR3 size: 17 residues. Germline loops: CDR1 MNHEY, CDR2 SMNVEV (reference sequence).

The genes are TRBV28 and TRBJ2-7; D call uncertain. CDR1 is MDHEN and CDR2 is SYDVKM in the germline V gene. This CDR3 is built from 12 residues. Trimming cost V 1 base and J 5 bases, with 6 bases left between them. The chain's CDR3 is CASSLSVHEQYV. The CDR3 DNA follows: TGTGCCAGCAGTTTATCAGTCCACGAGCAGTACGTC.

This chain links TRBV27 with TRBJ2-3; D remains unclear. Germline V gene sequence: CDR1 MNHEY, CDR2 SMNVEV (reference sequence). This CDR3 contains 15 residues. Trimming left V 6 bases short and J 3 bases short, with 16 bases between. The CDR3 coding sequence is TGTGCCAGCAGCCGCATAAGTTTGAGGACAGATACGCAGTATTTT. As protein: CASSRISLRTDTQYF.

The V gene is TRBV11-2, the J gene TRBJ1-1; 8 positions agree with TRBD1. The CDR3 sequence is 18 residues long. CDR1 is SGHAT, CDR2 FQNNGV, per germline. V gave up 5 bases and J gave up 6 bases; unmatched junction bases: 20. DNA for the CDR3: TGTGCCAGCAGCCCGCTTCGGGACAGGTTGTGGGCAAGCCCTGAAGCTTTCTTT. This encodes CASSPLRDRLWASPEAFF.

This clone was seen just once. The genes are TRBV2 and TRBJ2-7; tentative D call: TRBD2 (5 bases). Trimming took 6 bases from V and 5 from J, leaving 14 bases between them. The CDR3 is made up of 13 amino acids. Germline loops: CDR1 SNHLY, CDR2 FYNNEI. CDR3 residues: CASRERGKHEQYV. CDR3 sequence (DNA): TGTGCCAGCAGGGAAAGAGGGAAGCACGAGCAGTACGTC.

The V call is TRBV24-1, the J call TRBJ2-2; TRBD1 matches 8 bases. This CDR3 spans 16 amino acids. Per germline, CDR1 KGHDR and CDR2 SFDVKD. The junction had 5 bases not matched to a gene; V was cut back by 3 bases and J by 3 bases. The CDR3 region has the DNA TGTGCCACCAGTGATATTCAGGGGGCCGACACCGGGGAGCTGTTTTTT. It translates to CATSDIQGADTGELFF.

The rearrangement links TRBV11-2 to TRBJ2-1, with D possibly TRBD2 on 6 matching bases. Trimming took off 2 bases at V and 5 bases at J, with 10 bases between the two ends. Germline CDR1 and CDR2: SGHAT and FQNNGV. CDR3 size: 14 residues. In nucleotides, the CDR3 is TGTGCCAGCAGCTTATCGGGGGTTAACAATGAGCAGTTCTTC. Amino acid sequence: CASSLSGVNNEQFF.

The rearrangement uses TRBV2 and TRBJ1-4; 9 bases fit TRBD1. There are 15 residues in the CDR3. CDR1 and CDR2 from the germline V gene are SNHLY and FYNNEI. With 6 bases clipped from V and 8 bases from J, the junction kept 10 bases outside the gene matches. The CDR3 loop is CASRVGGQGGEKLFF. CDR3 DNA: TGTGCCAGCAGGGTCGGGGGACAGGGAGGGGAAAAACTGTTTTTT.

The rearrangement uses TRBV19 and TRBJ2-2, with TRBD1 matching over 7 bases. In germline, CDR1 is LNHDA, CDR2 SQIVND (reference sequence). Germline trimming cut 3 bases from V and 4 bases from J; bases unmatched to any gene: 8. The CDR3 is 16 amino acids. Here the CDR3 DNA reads TGTGCCAGTAGTATGGGAACAGGGGCGGGCACCGGGGAGCTGTTTTTT. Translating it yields CASSMGTGAGTGELFF.

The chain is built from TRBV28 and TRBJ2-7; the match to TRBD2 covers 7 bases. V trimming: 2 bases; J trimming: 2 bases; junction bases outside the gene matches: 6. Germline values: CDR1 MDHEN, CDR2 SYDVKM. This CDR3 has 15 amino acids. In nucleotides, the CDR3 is TGTGCCAGCAGTTTAGGGCGGGGGAGGACCTACGAGCAGTACGTC. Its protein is CASSLGRGRTYEQYV.

DNA of the CDR3: TGCGCCAGCAGCCCTGGGACTGCCGCTGGGAATGAGCAGTTCTTC. As protein: CASSPGTAAGNEQFF. V usage is TRBV4-1 and J usage is TRBJ2-1; D might be TRBD2 (6 bases). V was shortened by 4 bases and J by 7 bases, with 17 bases between the two germline ends. The length of the CDR3 is 15 residues. Per the germline V gene, CDR1 is MGHRA and CDR2 is YSYEKL.

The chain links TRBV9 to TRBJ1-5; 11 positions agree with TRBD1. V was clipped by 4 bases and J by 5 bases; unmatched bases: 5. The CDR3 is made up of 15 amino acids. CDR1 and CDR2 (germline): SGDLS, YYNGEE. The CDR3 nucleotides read TGTGCCAGCAGCAGGACAGGGGGCTCTGATCAGCCCCAGCATTTT. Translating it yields CASSRTGGSDQPQHF.

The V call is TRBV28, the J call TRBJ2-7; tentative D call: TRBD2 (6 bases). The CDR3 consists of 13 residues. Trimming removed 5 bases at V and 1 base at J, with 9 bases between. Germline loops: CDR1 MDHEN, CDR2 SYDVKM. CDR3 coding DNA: TGTGCCAGCAGTCAGGGACTGTCCTACGAGCAGTACTTC. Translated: CASSQGLSYEQYF.

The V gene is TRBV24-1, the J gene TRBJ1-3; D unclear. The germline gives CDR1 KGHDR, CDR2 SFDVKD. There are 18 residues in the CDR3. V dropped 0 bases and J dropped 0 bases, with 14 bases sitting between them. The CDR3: CATSDLRGGLISGNTIYF. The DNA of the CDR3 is TGTGCCACCAGTGATTTGCGAGGAGGCCTCATCTCTGGAAACACCATATATTTT.

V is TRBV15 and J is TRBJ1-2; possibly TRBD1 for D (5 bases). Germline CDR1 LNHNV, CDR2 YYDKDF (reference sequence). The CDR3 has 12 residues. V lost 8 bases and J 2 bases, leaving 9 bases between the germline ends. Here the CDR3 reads CATEEGNYGYTF. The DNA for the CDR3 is TGTGCCACCGAGGAGGGGAACTATGGCTACACCTTC.

DNA for the CDR3: TGTGCCAGCAGCTTAGATATCTTAGCGGGGGCGACGTGGCAGTATTTT. Its protein product is CASSLDILAGATWQYF. The rearrangement links TRBV7-2 to TRBJ2-3; 9 bases align to TRBD2. Germline trimming cut 1 base from V and 11 bases from J; bases unmatched to any gene: 13. Germline lookup yields CDR1 SGHTA and CDR2 FQGNSA. There are 16 residues in the CDR3.

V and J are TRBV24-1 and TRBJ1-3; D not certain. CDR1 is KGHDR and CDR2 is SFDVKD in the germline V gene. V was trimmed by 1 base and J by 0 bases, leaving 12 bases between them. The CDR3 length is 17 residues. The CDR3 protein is CATSDLILLLSGNTIYF. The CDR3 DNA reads TGTGCCACCAGTGATTTAATACTGCTCCTCTCTGGAAACACCATATATTTT.

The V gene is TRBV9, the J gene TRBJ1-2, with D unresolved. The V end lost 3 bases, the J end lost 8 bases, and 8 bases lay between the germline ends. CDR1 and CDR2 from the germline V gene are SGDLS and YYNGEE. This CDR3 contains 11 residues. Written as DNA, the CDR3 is TGTGCCAGCAGCGATTATCTGGGCTACACCTTC. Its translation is CASSDYLGYTF.

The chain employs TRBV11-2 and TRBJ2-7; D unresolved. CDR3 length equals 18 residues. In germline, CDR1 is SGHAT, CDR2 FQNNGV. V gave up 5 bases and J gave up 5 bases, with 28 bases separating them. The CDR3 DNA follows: TGTGCCAGCAGCGTTAGTGTCCTCCGTAGAGTAACGCAGGACGAGCAGTACTTC. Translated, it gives CASSVSVLRRVTQDEQYF.

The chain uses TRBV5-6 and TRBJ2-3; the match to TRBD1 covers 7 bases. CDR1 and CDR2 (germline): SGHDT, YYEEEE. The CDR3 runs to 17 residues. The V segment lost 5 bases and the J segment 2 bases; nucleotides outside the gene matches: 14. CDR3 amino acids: CASSSPTGTRDTDTQYF. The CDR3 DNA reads TGTGCCAGCAGTTCTCCGACAGGGACGAGGGACACAGATACGCAGTATTTT.

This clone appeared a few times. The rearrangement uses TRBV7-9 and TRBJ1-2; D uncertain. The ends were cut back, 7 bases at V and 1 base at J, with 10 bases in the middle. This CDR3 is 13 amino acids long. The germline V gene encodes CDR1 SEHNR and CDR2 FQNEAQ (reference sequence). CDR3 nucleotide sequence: TGTGCCAGCACCCCCACTGATAACTATGGCTACACCTTC. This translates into CASTPTDNYGYTF.

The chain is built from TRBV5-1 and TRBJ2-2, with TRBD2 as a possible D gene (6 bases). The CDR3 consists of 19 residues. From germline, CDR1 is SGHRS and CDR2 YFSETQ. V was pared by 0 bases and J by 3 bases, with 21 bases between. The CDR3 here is CASSLVAGNAGKDTGELFF. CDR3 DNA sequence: TGCGCCAGCAGCTTGGTGGCAGGGAATGCGGGAAAGGACACCGGGGAGCTGTTTTTT.

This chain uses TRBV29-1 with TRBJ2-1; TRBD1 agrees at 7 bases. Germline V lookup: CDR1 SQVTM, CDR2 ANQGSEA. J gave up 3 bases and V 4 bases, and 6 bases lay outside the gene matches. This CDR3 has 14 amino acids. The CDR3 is CSVARGTNYNEQFF. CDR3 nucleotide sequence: TGCAGCGTTGCCAGGGGGACAAACTACAATGAGCAGTTCTTC.

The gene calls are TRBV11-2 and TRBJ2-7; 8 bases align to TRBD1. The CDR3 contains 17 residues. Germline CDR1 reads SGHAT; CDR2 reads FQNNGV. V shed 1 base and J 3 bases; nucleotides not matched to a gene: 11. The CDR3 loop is CASSLGFGTGAYYEQYF. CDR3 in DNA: TGTGCCAGCAGCTTAGGATTTGGGACAGGAGCCTACTACGAGCAGTACTTC. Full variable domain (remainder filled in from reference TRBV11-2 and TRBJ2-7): EAGVAQSPRYKIIEKRQSVAFWCNPISGHATLYWYQQILGQGPKLLIQFQNNGVVDDSQLPKDRFSAERLKGVDSTLKIQPAKLEDSAVYLCASSLGFGTGAYYEQYFGPGTRLTVT.

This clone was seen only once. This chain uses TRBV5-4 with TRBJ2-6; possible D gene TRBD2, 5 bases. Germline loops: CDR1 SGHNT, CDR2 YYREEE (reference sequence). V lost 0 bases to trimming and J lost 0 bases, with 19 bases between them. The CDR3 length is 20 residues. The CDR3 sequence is CASSLDGGVSRYSGANVLTF. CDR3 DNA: TGTGCCAGCAGCTTGGACGGAGGCGTTTCTAGGTACTCTGGGGCCAACGTCCTGACTTTC.

The CDR3 region has the DNA TGTGCCAGCAGCTTAGATGGGACAGTGAACACTGAAGCTTTCTTT. Protein: CASSLDGTVNTEAFF. The rearrangement joins TRBV7-8 to TRBJ1-1, with TRBD1 identical over 7 bases. Per germline, CDR1 SGHVS and CDR2 FQNEAQ. The CDR3 length is 15 residues. V was clipped by 1 base and J by 0 bases; unmatched bases: 2.